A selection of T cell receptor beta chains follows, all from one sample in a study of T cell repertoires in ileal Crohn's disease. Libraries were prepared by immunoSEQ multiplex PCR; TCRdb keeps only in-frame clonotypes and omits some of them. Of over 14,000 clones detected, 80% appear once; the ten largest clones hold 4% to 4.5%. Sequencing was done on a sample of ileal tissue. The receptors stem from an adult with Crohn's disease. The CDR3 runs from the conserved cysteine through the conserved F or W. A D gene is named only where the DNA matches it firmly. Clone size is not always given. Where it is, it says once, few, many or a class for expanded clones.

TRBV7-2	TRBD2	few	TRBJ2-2	TGTGCCAGCAGCGCTGGGGGGTCTAGCGGGAGGTCCGGGGAGCTGTTTTTT	CASSAGGSSGRSGELFF
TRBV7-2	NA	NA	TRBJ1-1	TGTGCCAGCAGCTTAGCCCGCGCGAACACTGAAGCTTTCTTT	CASSLARANTEAFF
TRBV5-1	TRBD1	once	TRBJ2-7	TGCGCCAGCAGCTTGGCCGCAGACAGGGGCTACGAGCAGTACTTC	CASSLAADRGYEQYF
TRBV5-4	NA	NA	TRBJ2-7	TGTGCCAGCAGCTTGGGGACACCGAACGAGCAGTACTTC	CASSLGTPNEQYF
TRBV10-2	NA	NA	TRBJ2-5	TGCGCCAGCAAAAGGAGGTTGGAATTACTGGAGACCCAGTACTTC	CASKRRLELLETQYF
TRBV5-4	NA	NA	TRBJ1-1	TGTGCCAGCAGTGGACTTCAGAACACTGAAGCTTTCTTT	CASSGLQNTEAFF
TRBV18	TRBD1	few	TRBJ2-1	TGTGCCAGCTCACTGGGACAGGACACTGAGCAGTTCTTC	CASSLGQDTEQFF
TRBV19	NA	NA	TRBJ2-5	TGTGCCAGTAGTATAATGTTTAGCGTGAAGACCCAGTACTTC	CASSIMFSVKTQYF
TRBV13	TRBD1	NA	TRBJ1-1	TGTGCCAGCAACACGGACAGGGGGCTGATGAACACTGAAGCTTTCTTT	CASNTDRGLMNTEAFF
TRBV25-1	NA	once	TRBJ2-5	TGTGCCAGCAGTGACCCTCGGTTGAACCAAGAGACCCAGTACTTC	CASSDPRLNQETQYF
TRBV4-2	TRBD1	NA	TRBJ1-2	TGTGCCAGCAGCCACGACGACTCAGGGGGACGGGGCTACACCTTC	CASSHDDSGGRGYTF
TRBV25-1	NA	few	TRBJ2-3	TGTGCCAGCAGTGGGGGGGGGCACACAGATACGCAGTATTTT	CASSGGGHTDTQYF
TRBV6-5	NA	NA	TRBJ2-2	TGTGCCAGCAGTTACTCTTCAGGGGAACGCACCGGGGAGCTGTTTTTT	CASSYSSGERTGELFF
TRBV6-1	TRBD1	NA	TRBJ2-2	TGTGCCAGCAGTGAGGAATCTACAGGGGCGGGGGAGCTGTTTTTT	CASSEESTGAGELFF
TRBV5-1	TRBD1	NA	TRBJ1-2	TGCGCCAGCAGCGCCGGGACAGCTAACTATGGCTACACCTTC	CASSAGTANYGYTF
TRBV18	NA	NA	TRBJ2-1	TGTGCCAGCTCACCGTCGGTGGGGGGGCCCAATGAGCAGTTCTTC	CASSPSVGGPNEQFF
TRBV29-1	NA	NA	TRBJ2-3	TGCAGCGTTGAAGGTTTACCCCGAGGGAAGTGGTGGCTGGAGGAGGGGACAGATACGCAGTATTTT	CSVEGLPRGKWWLEEGTDTQYF
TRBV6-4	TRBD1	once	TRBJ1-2	TGTGCCAGCATAGGAGGCCACCACAGGGGGTGGAACTATGGCTACACCTTC	CASIGGHHRGWNYGYTF
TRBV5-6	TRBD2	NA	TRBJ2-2	TGTGCCAGCAGCGCCGCTAGCGGGGGAACCGGGGAGCTGTTTTTT	CASSAASGGTGELFF
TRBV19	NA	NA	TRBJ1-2	TGTGCCAGTAGTATAACTCTAGCGGACTATGGCTACACCTTC	CASSITLADYGYTF
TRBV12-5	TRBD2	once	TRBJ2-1	TGTGCTAGTGGTTCGGAGACTAGCGGGAGGATCGGCTCCTACAATGAGCAGTTCTTC	CASGSETSGRIGSYNEQFF
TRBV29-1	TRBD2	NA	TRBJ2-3	TGCAGCGTCGACGGGACTAGCGGAAACACAGATACGCAGTATTTT	CSVDGTSGNTDTQYF